This TCR beta chain was captured by sequencing in a study of Ad26.COV2.S vaccination and SARS-CoV-2 variants. V was shortened by 1 base and J by 5 bases, with 14 bases between the two germline ends. CDR3 size: 15 residues. Germline lookup yields CDR1 SEHNR and CDR2 FQNEAQ (reference sequence). Only in-frame clones appear in the TCRdb table, and some are missing; sequencing was by immunoSEQ multiplex PCR. The sample records some 350,000 clones, around 90% being singletons. V gene TRBV7-9 combines with J gene TRBJ1-2; D is unclear. The sequencing used peripheral blood, collected after recovery from COVID-19. The source of this sequence is a human donor who had recovered from COVID-19. The CDR3 nucleotides are TGTGCCAGCAGCTTAGGAGGCGCCGTTGATTATGGCTACACCTTC. This codes for CASSLGGAVDYGYTF.